This entry lists 8 T cell receptor beta chains sequenced from one sample in a study of molecular identifiers for immune sequencing clone quantification. MiXCR, run by TCRdb on the PCR reads, gives a single entry per CDR3 protein. The table has 400,000 to 600,000 distinct CDR3 sequences, around 23% seen once. The material sequenced was naive CD8+ T cells from blood, with Jurkat cell RNA spiked in. The subset was: FACS-sorted CD8+CD4-CCR7+CD45RA+ naive T cells. The origin of the receptors is a human donor in good health. Some libraries in this study had Jurkat cell RNA spiked in.

This clonotype was detected ten times or more. The rearrangement uses TRBV5-6 and TRBJ2-7; possible D gene TRBD1, 6 bases. CDR1 is SGHDT and CDR2 is YYEEEE in the germline V gene. V was pared by 0 bases and J by 7 bases, with 14 bases between. The CDR3 runs to 14 residues. The CDR3 bases are TGTGCCAGCAGCTTGGTGGGCACAGGGCAGGAGCAGTACTTC. Encoded protein: CASSLVGTGQEQYF.

This clonotype was observed at least ten times. The chain employs TRBV5-4 and TRBJ1-1; D possibly corresponds to TRBD1 (6 bases). Germline-derived CDR1 and CDR2 are SGHNT and YYREEE (reference sequence). CDR3 length equals 18 residues. With 4 bases removed from V and 4 bases from J, the gap between germline ends came to 26 bases. The CDR3 sequence: CASSLSTDRIFTFTEAFF. CDR3 DNA: TGTGCCAGCAGCCTCTCGACAGACAGGATTTTTACGTTCACTGAAGCTTTCTTT.

This clonotype has ten or more counts. The gene calls are TRBV7-8 and TRBJ2-3, with 9 bases that match TRBD2. V dropped 5 bases and J dropped 4; count of bases not matched to a gene: 10. Germline V gives CDR1 SGHVS, CDR2 FQNEAQ. This CDR3 has 16 residues. The DNA for the CDR3 is TGTGCCAGCAGCCCGACGAGGGCGGGGGGGGCAGATACGCAGTATTTT. It codes for CASSPTRAGGADTQYF.

V and J are TRBV12-3 or TRBV12-4 and TRBJ2-7, with 7 positions matching TRBD1. The CDR3 has 14 residues. Trimming at V came to 6 bases and at J to 7 bases, leaving 12 bases not matched to a gene. This CDR3 is CASSPRDRLWEQYF. CDR3 in DNA: TGTGCCAGCAGCCCCAGGGACAGACTGTGGGAGCAGTACTTC.

J is TRBJ1-2 and V is TRBV29-1; 9 nucleotides line up with TRBD1. This CDR3 spans 14 amino acids. Germline V lookup: CDR1 SQVTM, CDR2 ANQGSEA. V gave up 4 bases and J gave up 4 bases; unmatched junction bases: 7. CDR3: CSVVVQGAPYGYTF. The CDR3 DNA sequence: TGCAGCGTTGTAGTACAGGGGGCTCCCTATGGCTACACCTTC. Together with reference TRBV29-1 and TRBJ1-2, the CDR3 gives the full variable domain: SAVISQKPSRDICQRGTSLTIQCQVDSQVTMMFWYRQQPGQSLTLIATANQGSEATYESGFVIDKFPISRPNLTFSTLTVSNMSPEDSSIYLCSVVVQGAPYGYTFGSGTRLTVV.

To note about this clonotype: The junction shows a germline mismatch at one end, possibly a read error. The rearrangement joins TRBV14 to TRBJ2-2; 7 bases align to TRBD2. Germline-derived CDR1 and CDR2 are SGHDN and FVKESK. CDR3 size: 14 residues. In DNA, the CDR3 is TGTGCCAGCAGCCCGCGTCTGGGAAGCGGGAAGCTGTTTTTT. Its protein product is CASSPRLGSGKLFF. The variable domain in full, completed from reference TRBV14 and TRBJ2-2, reads EAGVTQFPSHSVIEKGQTVTLRCDPISGHDNLYWYRRVMGKEIKFLLHFVKESKQDESGMPNNRFLAERTGGTYSTLKVQPAELEDSGVYFCASSPRLGSGKLFFGEGSRLTVL.

A single count supports this clonotype. A much larger clonotype is one base distant, so this may be a read error. The chain combines TRBV19 with TRBJ1-5; D uncertain. Germline V gene lookup returns CDR1 LNHDA and CDR2 SQIVND (reference sequence). This CDR3 spans 13 amino acids. Written as DNA, the CDR3 is TGTGCCACCCGGACGGCAAGCAAACAGCCCCAGCATTTT. This encodes CATRTASKQPQHF. The whole variable domain, remainder taken from reference TRBV19 and TRBJ1-5, is DGGITQSPKYLFRKEGQNVTLSCEQNLNHDAMYWYRQDPGQGLRLIYYSQIVNDFQKGDIAEGYSVSREKKESFPLTVTSAQKNPTAFYLCATRTASKQPQHFGDGTRLSIL.

As for this clonotype: Possible read error: a much larger clone is one base away. The rearrangement joins TRBV4-3 to TRBJ2-5; D is perhaps TRBD1 or TRBD2 (5 bases each). The CDR3 totals 17 residues. V lost 0 bases and J 5 bases, leaving 19 bases between the germline ends. Germline assignment: CDR1 LGHNA and CDR2 YSLEER. CDR3 sequence reads: CASSQESGTNFGETQYF. In nucleotides, the CDR3 is TGCGCCAGCAGCCAAGAGTCCGGGACGAACTTCGGGGAGACCCAGTACTTC.